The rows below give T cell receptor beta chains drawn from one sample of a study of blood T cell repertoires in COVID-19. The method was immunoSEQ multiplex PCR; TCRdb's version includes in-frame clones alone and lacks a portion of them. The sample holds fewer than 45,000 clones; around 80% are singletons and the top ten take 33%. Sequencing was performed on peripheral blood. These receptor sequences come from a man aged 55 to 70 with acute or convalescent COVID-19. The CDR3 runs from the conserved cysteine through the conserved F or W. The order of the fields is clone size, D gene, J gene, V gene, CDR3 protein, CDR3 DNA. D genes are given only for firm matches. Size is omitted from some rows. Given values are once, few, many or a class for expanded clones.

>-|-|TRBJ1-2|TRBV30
CAWSGGGHGYTF
TGTGCCTGGAGTGGGGGGGGGCATGGCTACACCTTC
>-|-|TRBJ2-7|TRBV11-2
CASSLVPEEQYF
TGTGCCAGCAGCTTAGTACCAGAAGAGCAGTACTTC
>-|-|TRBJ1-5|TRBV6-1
CASSEQSQHF
TGTGCCAGCAGTGAACAGTCCCAGCATTTT
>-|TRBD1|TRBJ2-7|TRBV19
CASSPGQGAREQYF
TGTGCCAGTAGCCCGGGACAGGGGGCGCGCGAGCAGTACTTC
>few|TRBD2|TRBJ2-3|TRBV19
CASSPRTSGIGTDTQYF
TGTGCCAGTAGTCCCCGGACTAGCGGGATCGGCACAGATACGCAGTATTTT
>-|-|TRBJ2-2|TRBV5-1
CASSHLLLGELFF
TGCGCCAGCAGCCACTTACTATTGGGGGAGCTGTTTTTT
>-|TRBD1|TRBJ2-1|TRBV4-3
CASGRGGGSYNEQFF
TGCGCCAGCGGCCGAGGGGGCGGTTCCTACAATGAGCAGTTCTTC
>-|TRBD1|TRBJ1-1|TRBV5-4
CASSLGQGVMNTEAFF
TGTGCCAGCAGCTTGGGGCAGGGGGTTATGAACACTGAAGCTTTCTTT
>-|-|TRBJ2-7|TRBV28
CASSFVGAYEQYF
TGTGCCAGCAGTTTTGTCGGTGCATACGAGCAGTACTTC
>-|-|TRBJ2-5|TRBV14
CASSQERGMGQETQYF
TGTGCCAGCAGCCAAGAAAGGGGGATGGGGCAAGAGACCCAGTACTTC
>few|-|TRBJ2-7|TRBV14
CASSQGAEQYF
TGTGCCAGCAGCCAAGGCGCCGAGCAGTACTTC
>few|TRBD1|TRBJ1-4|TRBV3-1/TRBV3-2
CASSSGTGGEKLFF
TGTGCCAGCAGCTCCGGGACAGGGGGTGAAAAACTGTTTTTT
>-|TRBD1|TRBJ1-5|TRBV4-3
CASNTGVNSNQPQHF
TGCGCCAGCAACACAGGGGTTAATAGCAATCAGCCCCAGCATTTT
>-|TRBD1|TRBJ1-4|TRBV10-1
CASSDIRGLREKLFF
TGCGCCAGCAGTGACATCAGGGGGTTGCGTGAAAAACTGTTTTTT
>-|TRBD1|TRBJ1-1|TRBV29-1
CSVGTGLRTEAFF
TGCAGCGTCGGGACAGGGTTAAGGACTGAAGCTTTCTTT
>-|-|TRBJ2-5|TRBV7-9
CASSLGQGGQETQYF
TGTGCCAGCAGCTTGGGGCAGGGGGGCCAAGAGACCCAGTACTTC
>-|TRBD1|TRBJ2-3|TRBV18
CASSPLGPGQGAIDTQYF
TGTGCCAGCTCACCACTAGGACCGGGACAGGGGGCAATAGATACGCAGTATTTT
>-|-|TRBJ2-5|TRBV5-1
CASSPRVETQYF
TGCGCCAGCAGCCCCCGTGTGGAGACCCAGTACTTC
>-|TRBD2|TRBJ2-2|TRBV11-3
CASMTSANTGELFF
TGTGCCAGCATGACTAGCGCGAACACCGGGGAGCTGTTTTTT
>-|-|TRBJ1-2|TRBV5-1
CASSSDGIYGYTF
TGCGCCAGCAGCTCGGACGGGATCTATGGCTACACCTTC
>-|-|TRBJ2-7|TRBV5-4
CASSLAVGGSYEQYF
TGTGCCAGCAGCTTGGCGGTAGGGGGCTCCTACGAGCAGTACTTC
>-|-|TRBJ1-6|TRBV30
CAWSDRSSYNSPLHF
TGTGCCTGGAGTGACAGGAGCTCCTATAATTCACCCCTCCACTTT
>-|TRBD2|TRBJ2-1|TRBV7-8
CASSSGTSGTHNEQFF
TGTGCCAGCAGCTCCGGGACTAGCGGGACTCACAATGAGCAGTTCTTC
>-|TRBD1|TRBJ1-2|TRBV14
CASSQGQGLINYGYTF
TGTGCCAGCAGCCAAGGACAGGGTCTAATAAACTATGGCTACACCTTC
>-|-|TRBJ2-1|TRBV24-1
CATSEGVGSYNEQFF
TGTGCCACCAGTGAAGGGGTAGGTTCCTACAATGAGCAGTTCTTC
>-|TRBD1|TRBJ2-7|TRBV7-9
CASSPYLTGQEQYF
TGTGCCAGCAGCCCTTACTTGACAGGGCAAGAGCAGTACTTC
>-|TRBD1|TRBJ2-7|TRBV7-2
CASSFRQGPTYEQYF
TGTGCCAGCAGCTTCCGACAGGGGCCAACCTACGAGCAGTACTTC
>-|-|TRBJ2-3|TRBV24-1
CATMRSSVDTQYF
TGTGCCACCATGAGGAGCTCCGTGGATACGCAGTATTTT
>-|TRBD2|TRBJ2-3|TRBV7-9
CASSRLAGGPDTQYF
TGTGCCAGCAGCCGACTAGCGGGAGGTCCAGATACGCAGTATTTT